This record covers a single T cell receptor (beta chain). Its target is unknown. The entry originates in a study of T cell responses to AZD1222 COVID-19 vaccine. Overall study findings and caveats: No day 14 peak samples; only post-peak repertoires were characterized.

CDR1 KGHSH and CDR2 LQKENI come from the germline V gene. This CDR3 contains 13 residues. The V and J ends lost 3 bases and 8 bases respectively, with 11 bases between them. Assay used: immunoSEQ multiplex PCR; TCRdb lists only in-frame clones, some missing. The sample lists roughly 120,000 clones, about 90% occurring once. The genes are TRBV18 and TRBJ1-3; unclear D gene. This specimen consisted of peripheral blood, obtained 28 days after the second AZD1222 dose. The clonotype was recovered from an adult who received the AZD1222 COVID-19 vaccine. CDR3 region: CASSPFSRDTIYF. In DNA form, the CDR3 reads TGTGCCAGCTCACCTTTCTCACGGGACACCATATATTTT.